Below are 23 T cell receptor beta chains sequenced from a single sample in a study of T cell repertoires in cytomegalovirus infection. These receptors have no identified antigens. MiXCR, applied by TCRdb to the reads, yields one record per CDR3 protein. The sample has roughly 990,000 distinct CDR3 sequences; 30% to 40% are singletons. Sequenced here: cultured CD8+ T cells from PBMCs, sampled from culture after CMV antigen stimulation. The receptor source for this set is a human donor in good health (CMV status not recorded). Some clones in this sample may be carry-over from other donors' samples.

A few counts support this clonotype. The chain joins TRBV28 to TRBJ2-7, with D possibly being TRBD1 (5 bases). Germline V gives CDR1 MDHEN, CDR2 SYDVKM. This CDR3 has 16 amino acids. The V gene lost 4 bases and the J gene lost 4 bases, with 20 bases spanning the gap. The CDR3 DNA is TGTGCCAGCAGTTCTCCCTCGAGGCAGGGATCTTACGAGCAGTACGTC. Translated, it gives CASSSPSRQGSYEQYV.

In this sample, this clonotype turned up a few times. V gene TRBV20-1 combines with J gene TRBJ1-1, with 9 bases aligning to TRBD1. Looked up from germline, CDR1 is DFQATT and CDR2 is SNEGSKA (reference sequence). The length of the CDR3 is 15 residues. V lost 6 bases to trimming and J lost 4 bases; unmatched junction nucleotides: 12. CDR3 in DNA: TGCAGTGCCCGAAACGCCGGGACAGGGAGCACTGAAGCTTTCTTT. This translates into CSARNAGTGSTEAFF.

The rearrangement joins TRBV11-3 to TRBJ2-7, with TRBD1 matching over 7 bases. Losses at the gene ends were 4 bases for V and 7 bases for J; bases not matched to a gene: 4. Germline V gene data show CDR1 as SGHNT and CDR2 as YENEEA. CDR3 length: 12 residues. CDR3 amino acids: CASSSDREEQYF. The CDR3 DNA reads TGTGCCAGCAGCTCCGACAGGGAGGAGCAGTACTTC. Combining the CDR3 with reference TRBV11-3 and TRBJ2-7 gives the whole variable domain EAGVVQSPRYKIIEKKQPVAFWCNPISGHNTLYWYLQNLGQGPELLIRYENEEAVDDSQLPKDRFSAERLKGVDSTLKIQPAELGDSAVYLCASSSDREEQYFGPGTRLTVT.

This clonotype was counted only a few times. The chain has TRBV5-5 and TRBJ1-1; D gene unclear. Germline assignment: CDR1 SGHKS and CDR2 YYEKEE (reference sequence). V was cut by 0 bases and J by 2 bases, with 8 bases left in between. The CDR3 spans 14 residues. The CDR3 DNA reads as TGTGCCAGCAGCTTGGAACGTTCCAACACTGAAGCTTTCTTT. Residues: CASSLERSNTEAFF. Looking up the rest from reference TRBV5-5 and TRBJ1-1 gives the full variable domain: DAGVTQSPTHLIKTRGQQVTLRCSPISGHKSVSWYQQVLGQGPQFIFQYYEKEERGRGNFPDRFSARQFPNYSSELNVNALLLGDSALYLCASSLERSNTEAFFGQGTRLTVV.

The V call is TRBV27, the J call TRBJ1-2; 9 nucleotides align to TRBD1. The CDR3 spans 15 residues. Germline trimming cut 2 bases from V and 6 bases from J; bases unmatched to any gene: 7. The germline CDR1 and CDR2 sequences are MNHEY and SMNVEV (reference sequence). The CDR3 DNA reads TGTGCCAGCAGTTTAAGGGGACAGGGTATACATGGCTACACCTTC. Translation: CASSLRGQGIHGYTF.

Concerning this clonotype: Its ends do not fully match the called genes, so a read error is possible. The chain carries TRBV12-5 and TRBJ2-7; D is undetermined. From germline, CDR1 is LGHNT and CDR2 FRNRAP. The CDR3 has 10 residues. The CDR3 loop reads CASGLNIPDF. CDR3 DNA sequence: TGTGCTAGTGGTTTGAACATCCCAGACTTC.

Only a few counts were recorded for this clonotype. The chain is built from TRBV6-6 and TRBJ2-2, with D maybe TRBD2 (7 bases). The germline V and J ends were trimmed by 6 bases and 2 bases, with 16 bases remaining between them. The V gene's germline CDR1 is MNHNY and CDR2 SVGAGI (reference sequence). This CDR3 region has 16 residues. The CDR3 DNA is TGTGCCAGCAGGCTAACGGGGGGCCCCAACACCGGGGAGCTGTTTTTT. This translates into CASRLTGGPNTGELFF.

The gene calls are TRBV9 and TRBJ2-1; 8 bases line up with TRBD1. Per the germline V gene, CDR1 is SGDLS and CDR2 is YYNGEE. Trimming at V came to 0 bases and at J to 8 bases, leaving 4 bases not matched to a gene. This CDR3 is 14 amino acids long. The CDR3 region has the DNA TGTGCCAGCAGCGTAGTCCCGACAGGGGATGAGCAGTTCTTC. Translated, it gives CASSVVPTGDEQFF.

The rearrangement links TRBV10-3 to TRBJ2-1; 10 bases match TRBD2. The V gene end was trimmed by 5 bases and the J gene end by 2 bases; junction bases not matched to a gene: 12. The CDR3 is 18 residues long. The germline V gene has CDR1 ENHRY and CDR2 SYGVKD. CDR3 sequence (DNA): TGTGCCATCAGTCCATGGGCTAGCGGGGGCTCAACCTACAATGAGCAGTTCTTC. Translated, it gives CAISPWASGGSTYNEQFF.

The V call is TRBV4-3, the J call TRBJ1-3; possible D gene TRBD1, 5 bases. Trimming removed 0 bases at V and 0 bases at J, with 12 bases between. The CDR3 consists of 17 residues. Germline V gives CDR1 LGHNA, CDR2 YSLEER. CDR3 DNA sequence: TGCGCCAGCAGCCAAGAAAGGGGAGGGAGCTCTGGAAACACCATATATTTT. Translation: CASSQERGGSSGNTIYF.

This clonotype was detected many times. This chain connects TRBV12-3 or TRBV12-4 to TRBJ2-3; 9 bases align to TRBD2. Trimming cost V 1 base and J 5 bases; bases outside gene matches: 4. The CDR3 is 15 amino acids. CDR3 in DNA: TGTGCCAGCAGTTTAGGGCGGGGGGGCATAGATACGCAGTATTTT. This translates into CASSLGRGGIDTQYF.

This clonotype has more than one count but fewer than ten. This rearrangement joins TRBV20-1 to TRBJ2-4, with 7 bases matching TRBD1. CDR1 is DFQATT and CDR2 is SNEGSKA in the germline V gene (reference sequence). The CDR3 length is 16 residues. J gave up 7 bases and V 3 bases, and 15 bases lay outside the gene matches. CDR3 sequence: CSARGSRDSQGNIQYF. The CDR3, as DNA: TGCAGTGCTAGGGGATCCCGGGACAGTCAGGGGAACATTCAGTACTTC.

This clonotype showed up many times. The CDR3 here is CASSPRDREPESGANVLTF. CDR3 sequence (DNA): TGTGCCAGCAGCCCACGGGACAGGGAACCGGAGTCTGGGGCCAACGTCCTGACTTTC. The V and J genes are TRBV7-9 and TRBJ2-6; 9 positions match TRBD1. This CDR3 spans 19 amino acids. CDR1 is SEHNR, CDR2 FQNEAQ, per germline (reference sequence). Losses at the gene ends were 5 bases for V and 1 base for J; bases not matched to a gene: 12.

This clonotype appeared a few times. The chain links TRBV5-5 to TRBJ2-2; D not resolved. Germline V gene lookup returns CDR1 SGHKS and CDR2 YYEKEE (reference sequence). The CDR3 is made up of 13 amino acids. V shed 3 bases and J shed 4 bases, with 7 bases lying between them. CDR3 bases: TGTGCCAGCAGCTGGAAAACCACCGGGGAGCTGTTTTTT. Translated, it gives CASSWKTTGELFF.

This clonotype was picked up a small number of times. CDR3 bases: TGTGCCAGCAGTTACATCTATTTTGGGAACTACTCCTACGAGCAGTACTTC. Its translation: CASSYIYFGNYSYEQYF. The V and J genes are TRBV6-5 and TRBJ2-7, with D uncertain. Germline V gene sequence: CDR1 MNHEY, CDR2 SVGAGI. The CDR3 length is 17 residues. Trimming removed 2 bases at V and 0 bases at J, with 17 bases between.

The J gene is TRBJ2-7, the V gene TRBV23-1; the D is unclear. TRBV23-1 is classed as an ORF, of uncertain function. V was clipped by 8 bases and J by 1 base, with 15 bases between them. The CDR3 spans 14 residues. CDR3 protein: CASLGQIGSYEQYV. The CDR3 DNA sequence: TGCGCCAGCCTCGGGCAGATAGGATCCTACGAGCAGTACGTC.

This clonotype was counted only a few times. The rearrangement uses TRBV4-1 and TRBJ2-3, with D possibly TRBD1 on 5 matching bases. Trimming removed 1 base from V and 2 bases from J, with 10 bases in between. Per germline, CDR1 MGHRA and CDR2 YSYEKL. CDR3 length equals 15 residues. The CDR3: CASSQGQKITDTQYF. The CDR3 coding sequence is TGCGCCAGCAGCCAAGGACAGAAGATCACAGATACGCAGTATTTT.

This clonotype was seen a handful of times. This chain links TRBV6-1 with TRBJ2-2; D is perhaps TRBD2 (7 bases). This CDR3 has 17 residues. Looked up from germline, CDR1 is MNHNS and CDR2 is SASEGT. V lost 2 bases and J lost 6, with 19 bases in between. The CDR3 coding sequence is TGTGCCAGCAGTGAAAGGGGGGGGCCCTTACTCGCCGGGGAGCTGTTTTTT. Translation: CASSERGGPLLAGELFF.

V gene TRBV6-5 combines with J gene TRBJ1-2, with a weak D call TRBD1 (5 bases). The CDR3 length is 15 residues. The V end lost 7 bases, the J end lost 4 bases, and 19 bases lay between the germline ends. Germline assignment: CDR1 MNHEY and CDR2 SVGAGI. The CDR3 coding sequence is TGTGCCAGCACCAACACCTGGGGGTTCGGCTATGGCTACACCTTC. Its translation: CASTNTWGFGYGYTF.

The J gene is TRBJ2-1, the V gene TRBV7-6, with 9 nucleotides matching TRBD1. This CDR3 is built from 18 residues. Per germline, CDR1 SGHVS and CDR2 FNYEAQ. Trimming at V came to 2 bases and at J to 5 bases, leaving 13 bases not matched to a gene. The CDR3 protein is CASSLQYRGLSPNNEQFF. CDR3 in DNA: TGTGCCAGCAGCTTACAATACAGGGGGCTTAGTCCAAACAATGAGCAGTTCTTC.

The chain couples TRBV10-3 to TRBJ2-2; D could derive from TRBD1 or TRBD2 (6 bases each). V shed 0 bases and J shed 7 bases, with 15 bases lying between them. This CDR3 contains 16 residues. From germline, CDR1 is ENHRY and CDR2 SYGVKD. CDR3 in DNA: TGTGCCATCAGTGAGTCGAGGGGGGATCCTCGCGGGGAGCTGTTTTTT. This translates into CAISESRGDPRGELFF.

The table lists this clonotype with a few counts. The V gene is TRBV7-2, the J gene TRBJ1-3; D gene uncertain. V lost 2 bases to trimming and J lost 0 bases, with 5 bases between them. CDR3 length: 14 amino acids. The germline V gene encodes CDR1 SGHTA and CDR2 FQGNSA. The CDR3 protein is CASSLISSGNTIYF. CDR3 DNA: TGTGCCAGCAGCTTAATCTCCTCTGGAAACACCATATATTTT.

This clonotype was seen a handful of times. The chain is built from TRBV7-3 and TRBJ1-1, with D perhaps TRBD1 (5 bases). Germline V gives CDR1 SGHTA, CDR2 FQGTGA. The CDR3 totals 15 residues. V was clipped by 5 bases and J by 1 base, with 14 bases between them. DNA for the CDR3: TGTGCCAGCAGCCTAAACGGACACGAGAACACTGAAGCTTTCTTT. Translation gives CASSLNGHENTEAFF.